The text below deals with one T cell receptor (beta chain). This CDR3 spans 16 amino acids. Germline V CDR1 and CDR2: SGHVS, FNYEAQ. V was pared by 5 bases and J by 5 bases, with 22 bases between. The sorted Tregs were CD4+CD25+CD127-/low cells. MiXCR, run by TCRdb on the 5' RACE reads, gives a single entry per CDR3 protein. Of 9,500 to 15,000 distinct CDR3 sequences detected, 51% appear once; the ten largest clones hold more than 10%. This chain uses TRBV7-6 with TRBJ2-7; D may be TRBD2 (5 bases). The sample was tumor-infiltrating Tregs sorted from the breast tumor. The clonotype comes from a female donor with breast cancer. The CDR3 loop is CASSPAAAAGENEQYF. The CDR3 region has the DNA TGTGCCAGCAGCCCTGCCGCGGCAGCCGGGGAAAACGAGCAGTACTTC.